These 5 T cell receptor beta chains came from one sample sequenced in a study of cytomegalovirus exposure and HLA in healthy donors. The PCR ran on 60 Vbeta and 13 Jbeta primers. Using immunoSEQ multiplex PCR, the repertoire was profiled, and TCRdb retains in-frame clones only, with some absent. The data show approximately 190,000 clones, with roughly 84% seen just once and 2% to 3% held by the top ten. The sample comprised PBMCs. Receptors originate from a woman aged 45-60 years in good health and CMV-seropositive.

The chain links TRBV23-1 to TRBJ2-3, with 8 bases matching TRBD2. TRBV23-1 is identified as an open reading frame with a role that is uncertain. The CDR3 is 12 amino acids. V lost 2 bases and J lost 11; bases outside the gene matches: 3. CDR3 DNA: TGCGCCAGCAGTCAAGCGGGACTAGGGCAGTATTTT. This sequence encodes CASSQAGLGQYF.

As regards this clone: At one end, the junction sequence differs from germline, possibly due to a read error. V and J are TRBV7-7 and TRBJ2-3; D unresolved. Germline CDR1 SSHAT, CDR2 FNYEAQ (reference sequence). The CDR3 sequence is 14 residues long. CDR3 protein: CASSLTRSTDTQYF. The CDR3 DNA sequence: TGTGCTAGCAGCCTGACAAGAAGCACAGATACGCAGTATTTT.

V is TRBV2 and J is TRBJ2-3, with D possibly matching TRBD2 (5 bases). CDR3 length equals 16 residues. With 7 bases removed from V and 4 bases from J, the gap between germline ends came to 21 bases. The germline V gene encodes CDR1 SNHLY and CDR2 FYNNEI. This chain's CDR3 is CASTPNIGLGADTQYF. The CDR3 coding sequence is TGTGCCAGCACCCCGAACATCGGACTCGGGGCAGATACGCAGTATTTT.

The chain has TRBV4-1 and TRBJ2-5, with D possibly TRBD2 on 5 matching bases. CDR1 and CDR2 from the germline V gene are MGHRA and YSYEKL. CDR3 length: 12 amino acids. Deletions cut 3 bases from V and 11 bases from J, with 13 bases between. CDR3 amino acids: CASSHFLGEQYF. The DNA of the CDR3 is TGCGCCAGCAGCCATTTTCTTGGGGAGCAGTACTTC.

The chain recombines TRBV5-1 with TRBJ2-3; 8 bases align to TRBD1. V shed 7 bases, J shed 2 bases, and the junction held 6 bases outside the gene matches. Per the germline V gene, CDR1 is SGHRS and CDR2 is YFSETQ. The CDR3 totals 14 residues. The CDR3 bases are TGCGCCAGCGGCGCAGGGGGCCCCACAGATACGCAGTATTTT. Protein: CASGAGGPTDTQYF.